The TCR beta chain described here comes from a study of blood T cell repertoires in COVID-19. Whole-study context: Nucleic acid was either cDNA or gDNA, and it came from T cells, B-cell-depleted T cells, or PBMCs.

Worth noting for this clone: Other nucleotide sequences from this sample produce the same CDR3.

This CDR3 spans 13 amino acids. Looked up from germline, CDR1 is SGDLS and CDR2 is YYNGEE. Trimming left V 4 bases short and J 4 bases short, with 11 bases between. In the original workflow: Reference gene primer amplification yielded estimated nucleated cell counts. Sequencing used immunoSEQ multiplex PCR; TCRdb keeps in-frame clones, though not all of them. V and J calls plus clone size are reproduced from that table; the DNA served to infer D and trimming. The profile shows a few hundred thousand clones, approximately 84% of them singletons. The genes are TRBV9 and TRBJ1-1; possibly TRBD1 for D (5 bases). The material sequenced was PBMCs or T cells enriched from blood (not recorded which). This clonotype was obtained from a woman between 50 and 59 years old who had been exposed to COVID-19. This CDR3 reads CASSSSGGTEAFF. The CDR3 nucleotides are TGTGCCAGCAGCTCGAGCGGGGGCACTGAAGCTTTCTTT.